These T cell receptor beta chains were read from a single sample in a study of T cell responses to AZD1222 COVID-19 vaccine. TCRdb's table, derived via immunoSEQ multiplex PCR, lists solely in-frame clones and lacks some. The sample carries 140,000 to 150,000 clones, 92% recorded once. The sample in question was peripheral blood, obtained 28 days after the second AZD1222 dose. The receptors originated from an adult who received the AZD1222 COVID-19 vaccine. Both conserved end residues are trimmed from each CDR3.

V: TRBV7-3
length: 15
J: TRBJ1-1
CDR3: ASSSFRGQGVNTEAF

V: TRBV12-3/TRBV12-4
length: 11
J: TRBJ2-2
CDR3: ASSLARVGELF

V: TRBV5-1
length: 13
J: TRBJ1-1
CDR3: ASSLAGTGGTEAF

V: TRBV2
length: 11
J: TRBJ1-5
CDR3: ASSVWGHQPQH

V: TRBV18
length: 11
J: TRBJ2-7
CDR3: ASSPSILDEQY

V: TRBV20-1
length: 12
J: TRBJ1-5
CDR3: SASVGADNQPQH

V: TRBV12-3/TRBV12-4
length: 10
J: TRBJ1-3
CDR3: ASRPWGNTIY

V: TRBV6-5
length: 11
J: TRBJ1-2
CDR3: ATGHRGSYGYT

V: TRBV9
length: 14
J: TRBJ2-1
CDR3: ASSEGRIPSYNEQF

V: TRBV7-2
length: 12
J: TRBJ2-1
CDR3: ASSLTGVGVEQF

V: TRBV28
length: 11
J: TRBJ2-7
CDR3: ASSSSGTYEQY

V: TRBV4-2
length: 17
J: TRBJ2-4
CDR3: ASSQDPLAGGFAKNIQY

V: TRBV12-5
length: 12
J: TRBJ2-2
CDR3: ASGAGASAGELF

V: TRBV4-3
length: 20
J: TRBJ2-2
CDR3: ASSQELGKGYASGSTTGELF

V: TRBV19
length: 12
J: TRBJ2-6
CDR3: ASSTQAGANVLT

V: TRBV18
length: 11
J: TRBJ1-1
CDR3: ASRTGIDTEAF

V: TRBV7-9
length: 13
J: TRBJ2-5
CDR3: ASSLLQGVHETQY

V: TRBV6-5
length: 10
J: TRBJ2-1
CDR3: ASSRTSNEQF

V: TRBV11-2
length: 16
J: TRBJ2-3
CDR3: ASSLRGLREPYTDTQY

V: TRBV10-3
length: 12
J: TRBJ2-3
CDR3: AGASGGRSDTQY

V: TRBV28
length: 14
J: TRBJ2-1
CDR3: ASSSLPGLAHNEQF

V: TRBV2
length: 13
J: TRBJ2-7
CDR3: AIFGGSGWWNEQY

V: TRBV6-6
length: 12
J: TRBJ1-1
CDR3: ASSMKANWGEAF

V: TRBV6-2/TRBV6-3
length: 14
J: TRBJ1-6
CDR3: ASSYSANRASSPLH

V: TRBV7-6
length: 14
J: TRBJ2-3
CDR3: ASSLEVVGATDTQY

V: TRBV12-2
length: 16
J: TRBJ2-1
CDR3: ASRLEVRGGLSYNEQF

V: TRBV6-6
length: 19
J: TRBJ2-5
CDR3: ASSPRAPGTGYERAQETQY

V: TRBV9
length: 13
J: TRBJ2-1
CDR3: ASSVTRGARDEQF

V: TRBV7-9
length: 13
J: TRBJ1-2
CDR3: ASSHGGQEVYGYT

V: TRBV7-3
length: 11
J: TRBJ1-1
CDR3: ASSRQRNTEAF

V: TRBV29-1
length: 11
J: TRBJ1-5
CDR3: SVEEFSNQPQH

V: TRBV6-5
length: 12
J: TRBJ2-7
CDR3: ASSSVGGFYEQY

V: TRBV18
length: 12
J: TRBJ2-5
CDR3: ASSPWSGQETQY

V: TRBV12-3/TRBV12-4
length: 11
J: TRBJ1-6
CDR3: ASSPENRGPLH

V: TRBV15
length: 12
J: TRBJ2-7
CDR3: ATSNPGQGDEQY

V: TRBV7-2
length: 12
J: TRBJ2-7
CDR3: ASSLSGGPYEQY

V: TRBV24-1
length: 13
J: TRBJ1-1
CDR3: ATSEYDIGVDEAF

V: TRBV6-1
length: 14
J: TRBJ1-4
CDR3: ASSEPPGTGNEKLF

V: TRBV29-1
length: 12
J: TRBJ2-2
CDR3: SVVWDRVTGELF

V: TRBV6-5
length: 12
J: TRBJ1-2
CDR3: ASSPFWDTERYT

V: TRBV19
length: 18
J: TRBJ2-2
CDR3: ASSIRLGLAGGQNTGELF

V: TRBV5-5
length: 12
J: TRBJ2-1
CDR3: ASSLSGLNNEQF

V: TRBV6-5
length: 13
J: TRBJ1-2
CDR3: ASRGNDRALDGYT

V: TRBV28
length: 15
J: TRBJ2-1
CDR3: ASSDSGTSGTYNEQF

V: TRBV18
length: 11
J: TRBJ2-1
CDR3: ASALTAFNEQF

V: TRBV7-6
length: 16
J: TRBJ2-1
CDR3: ASSPNLAPTSSYNEQF

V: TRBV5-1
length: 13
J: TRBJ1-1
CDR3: ASSLNRDMNTEAF